These T cell receptor beta chains were read from a single sample in a study of cytomegalovirus exposure and HLA in healthy donors. The data were produced by immunoSEQ multiplex PCR, yet TCRdb's version contains in-frame clones alone and is incomplete. The top ten clones hold around 7.1% of a sample with around 150,000 clones, 55% to 80% of them seen once. The sample comprised PBMCs. Every receptor here comes from a woman aged 55-69 years in good health and CMV-seropositive. Each CDR3 is given without its conserved first and last residue. Each record gives: J gene, D gene, V gene, CDR3 protein. A D gene is named only where the DNA matches it firmly.

TRBJ1-2	TRBD1	TRBV4-3	ASSQGTGQGDGRNYGYT
TRBJ1-1	.	TRBV5-1	ASSLVQGRDTEAF
TRBJ2-1	TRBD2	TRBV11-2	ASSSPGLAVNEQF
TRBJ1-5	TRBD1	TRBV5-6	ASSPGTGPNQPQH
TRBJ1-4	.	TRBV7-6	ASSSMLVATNEKLF
TRBJ1-4	.	TRBV5-1	ASSLTGFNEKLF
TRBJ2-7	TRBD2	TRBV7-6	ASSRSGAGSYEQY
TRBJ1-5	TRBD1	TRBV6-6	ASIGTVRNQPQH
TRBJ2-3	TRBD2	TRBV10-1	ASSDGTSDPHTQY
TRBJ1-6	.	TRBV6-5	ASTYGGVLNSPLH
TRBJ2-2	.	TRBV7-3	ASSLLSGELF
TRBJ2-1	TRBD2	TRBV28	ASSFRDGTSGKNEF
TRBJ1-1	.	TRBV19	ASTRQGGRNTEAF
TRBJ2-7	TRBD1	TRBV5-1	ASSRDSEYEQY
TRBJ2-7	TRBD2	TRBV7-2	ASSLGRRETEQY
TRBJ2-5	TRBD2	TRBV28	ASSLGTSGGIETQY
TRBJ2-1	.	TRBV21-1	ASSTKGLAGGPIDNEQF
TRBJ2-2	TRBD2	TRBV9	ASSISGTANTGELF
TRBJ2-5	TRBD2	TRBV7-2	ASSAGASGSAQETQY
TRBJ1-3	.	TRBV28	ASSPGQNSGNTIY
TRBJ2-3	.	TRBV28	ATLDRATDTQY
TRBJ2-5	.	TRBV2	ASSEYTKETQY
TRBJ1-2	.	TRBV2	ASRGQPPNYGYT
TRBJ2-1	.	TRBV2	ASSEGRDHNEQF
TRBJ2-1	.	TRBV4-3	ASSQQKFNEQF
TRBJ2-5	TRBD2	TRBV7-9	ASIAQRGFQETQY
TRBJ2-7	.	TRBV2	ASSGQIYEQY
TRBJ2-3	.	TRBV30	AWSVPQLGATDTQY
TRBJ1-2	TRBD1	TRBV7-2	ASSLAGTGGHGYT
TRBJ2-3	TRBD2	TRBV15	ATSNPGGTNTQY
TRBJ2-1	TRBD2	TRBV5-1	ASSQTSVSYNEQF
TRBJ2-3	.	TRBV2	ASSPGAWDTQY
TRBJ2-1	.	TRBV5-6	ASQGSSYNEQF
TRBJ2-2	.	TRBV7-2	ASSHLGGHVTGELF
TRBJ1-1	.	TRBV30	AWSVGRNTEAF
TRBJ2-3	TRBD1	TRBV5-4	ASSTQGAGDTQY
TRBJ1-2	.	TRBV9	ASSVLESGGYT
TRBJ1-3	.	TRBV1	TSSAAYAIY
TRBJ2-7	TRBD2	TRBV6-5	ASSPPGGRLGEQY
TRBJ2-5	.	TRBV28	ATVGSANGEAQY
TRBJ2-3	TRBD1	TRBV19	ASSNRGVAGDTQY
TRBJ2-1	TRBD2	TRBV30	AWSVFISGARWDEQF
TRBJ1-1	.	TRBV27	ASSASGRRATEAF